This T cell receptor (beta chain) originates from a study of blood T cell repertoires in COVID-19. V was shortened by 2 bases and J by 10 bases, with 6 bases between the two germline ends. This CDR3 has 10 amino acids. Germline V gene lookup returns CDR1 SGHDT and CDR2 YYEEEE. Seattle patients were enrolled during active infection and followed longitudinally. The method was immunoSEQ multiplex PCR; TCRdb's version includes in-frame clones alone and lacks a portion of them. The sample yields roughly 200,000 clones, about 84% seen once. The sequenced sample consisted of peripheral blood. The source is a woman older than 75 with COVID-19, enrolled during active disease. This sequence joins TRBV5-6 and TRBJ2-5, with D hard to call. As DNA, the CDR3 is TGTGCCAGCAGCTTCTATGACCAGTACTTC. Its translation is CASSFYDQYF.